The present TCR beta chain was sequenced within a study of blood T cell repertoires in COVID-19. Study processing details: Using reference gene primer amplification, nucleated cell counts were estimated. The assay was immunoSEQ multiplex PCR, and TCRdb's table has in-frame clones only and misses some. That table supplies the V and J calls and clone size; D and trimming were determined from the DNA. The sample gives 490,000 or so clones, 70% to 90% of which show up once; roughly 8% is in the top ten. Participant age was 18 to 89 years, and participants resided in roughly 25 US areas. The CDR3 spans 16 residues. Trimming cost V 0 bases and J 0 bases; bases outside gene matches: 3. The V gene's germline CDR1 is MNHEY and CDR2 SMNVEV (reference sequence).

This clonotype was obtained from a woman in her sixties or seventies who had recovered from COVID-19. The chain joins TRBV27 to TRBJ2-3; 7 bases are shared with TRBD2. The sequenced material came from PBMCs or T cells enriched from blood (not recorded which). Here the CDR3 reads CASSLSAGSSTDTQYF. The CDR3 DNA sequence: TGTGCCAGCAGTTTATCAGCGGGGTCCAGCACAGATACGCAGTATTTT.